This note documents a single T cell receptor (beta chain) sequence. It lacks a known antigen. One base away there is no much larger clone; base qualities are not given. Spanning cysteine to phenylalanine, the CDR3 consists of 13 amino acids. Only the CDR3 region is kept as DNA, spanning 39 bases read in frame from base 1. The germline V gene encodes CDR1 SNHLY and CDR2 FYNNEI. Trimming costs V 6 bases and J 2 bases, and their ends lie 10 bases apart. Collaborating institutions collected whole blood in K2EDTA tubes following their own protocols. For TCRbeta analysis, collaborators shipped samples as frozen whole blood, isolated PBMCs, or DNA extracted from either of those sample types. This sample was taken from a study of blood T cell repertoires in COVID-19 (TCRdb year 2020). Context from the whole study: The collaborator samples originated in the United States, Italy and Spain and spanned the acute and convalescent phases of COVID-19. The material from the prospective study consisted of cDNA or gDNA derived from T cells, B-cell-depleted T cells, or PBMCs. The dataset comprised deeply sampled blood TCRbeta repertoires from subjects exposed to, actively infected with, or recovered from COVID-19. The repertoires were released in a freely available public database meant as a resource for research on the immune response to SARS-CoV-2. The samples were drawn from two sources: the first 160 participants of the ongoing ImmuneRACE study, and about 1,300 subjects contributed by 6 global collaborators. Sample metadata almost always included a de-identified subject ID, COVID-19 status, age in years and sex. Where HLA class I and class II types were available, the types were taken from metadata supplied by the sample provider, not from assay-based typing. Study-wide findings and limitations: The amount of clinical and demographic metadata varied by source and participant and was provided uncurated.

TCRbeta CDR3 regions were amplified from genomic DNA by means of the immunoSEQ Assay, a bias-controlled multiplex PCR. In the source study's methods: Within the assay, amplification of reference gene primers was used to estimate how many nucleated cells each sample contained. Sequence reads were collapsed and filtered to measure the absolute abundance of every unique TCRbeta CDR3 rearrangement. For each sample, productive Simpson clonality was calculated by taking the square root of Simpson's diversity index across productive rearrangements. The table comes from immuneACCESS by way of TCRdb, which keeps in-frame sequences with V and J called. Part of the clones is missing from these tables; in studies checked, under half for an unresolved V gene and the rest for unknown reasons. The D gene and trimming were derived from the DNA, and the V and J assignments and clone size from that table. In this sample the table shows some 180,000 clones, 70% to 90% of which occur a single time. Jointly, the top ten make up less than 25% of the sample.

This TCR was recovered from a man between 65 and 79 years old with active or convalescent COVID-19. The sequenced sample consisted of peripheral blood. The chain couples TRBV2 to TRBJ1-2, with a tentative D gene TRBD1 over 5 matching bases. CDR3 sequence: CASSARGNYGYTF. The DNA reads TGTGCCAGCAGCGCACGGGGGAACTATGGCTACACCTTC.